Listed here are 11 T cell receptor beta chains from one sample, sequenced in a study of post-analysis software for immune sequencing data. Study-wide findings and caveats: A handful of TRBV segments were significantly more frequent in patients than in controls. TRBV5-6, TRBV5-1 and TRBV20-1 were among these segments.

Unique molecular identifiers featured in each of the TCR beta cDNA libraries. TCRdb recomputed calls from the PCR reads with MiXCR, one row per CDR3 protein. Found here are around 250,000 distinct CDR3 sequences, 35% to 40% of them singletons; the top ten hold around 4.8%. The antigens these receptors bind are not known. Sample: blood. Source of these receptors: a girl aged 5 to 17 with multiple sclerosis.

This clonotype was seen repeatedly, ten times or more. The J gene is TRBJ2-3, the V gene TRBV6-1; TRBD2 agrees at 10 bases. With 5 bases clipped from V and 4 bases from J, the junction kept 3 bases outside the gene matches. CDR1 and CDR2 from the germline V gene are MNHNS and SASEGT. The CDR3 contains 14 residues. The CDR3 loop is CASSPLAGADTQYF. The CDR3, as DNA: TGTGCCAGCAGTCCGCTAGCGGGGGCAGATACGCAGTATTTT.

The CDR3 loop reads CASSSGTGPSPLHF. CDR3 DNA sequence: TGTGCCAGCAGCTCCGGGACAGGGCCTTCACCCCTCCACTTT. V gene TRBV11-2 combines with J gene TRBJ1-6, with 9 nucleotides matching TRBD1. The CDR3 consists of 14 residues. CDR1 SGHAT and CDR2 FQNNGV come from the germline V gene. After removal of 4 bases from V and 9 bases from J, the junction contained 4 bases not matched to a gene.

The gene calls are TRBV18 and TRBJ2-1; 8 nucleotides align to TRBD2. The CDR3 runs to 16 residues. Losses at the gene ends were 1 base for V and 3 bases for J; bases not matched to a gene: 5. Germline V gene data show CDR1 as KGHSH and CDR2 as LQKENI. The CDR3 nucleotides are TGTGCCAGCTCACCACTGTTAGCGGGGATCTACAATGAGCAGTTCTTC. It translates to CASSPLLAGIYNEQFF.

This clonotype was observed many times. This chain connects TRBV7-3 to TRBJ2-1; D might be TRBD1 (5 bases). Trimming stripped 1 base from V and 6 bases from J, with 16 bases between. The CDR3 loop spans 16 amino acids. The V gene's germline CDR1 is SGHTA and CDR2 FQGTGA. The CDR3 reads CASSLNSPGSGNEQFF. For the CDR3, the DNA is TGTGCCAGCAGCTTAAATTCCCCAGGGTCCGGCAATGAGCAGTTCTTC. The full variable domain, completed using reference TRBV7-3 and TRBJ2-1, is GAGVSQTPSNKVTEKGKYVELRCDPISGHTALYWYRQSLGQGPEFLIYFQGTGAADDSGLPNDRFFAVRPEGSVSTLKIQRTERGDSAVYLCASSLNSPGSGNEQFFGPGTRLTVL.

This clonotype was seen a few times. The V and J genes are TRBV14 and TRBJ1-2; 7 bases are a match to TRBD1. This CDR3 contains 15 residues. Trimming at V came to 0 bases and at J to 6 bases, leaving 7 bases not matched to a gene. CDR1 SGHDN and CDR2 FVKESK come from the germline V gene. The DNA for the CDR3 is TGTGCCAGCAGCCAAGATTTACAGGGGTTGAATGGCTACACCTTC. This encodes CASSQDLQGLNGYTF.

The chain combines TRBV15 with TRBJ2-4, with 10 bases that match TRBD1. Looked up from germline, CDR1 is LNHNV and CDR2 is YYDKDF (reference sequence). V dropped 0 bases and J dropped 6; count of bases not matched to a gene: 5. The CDR3 totals 16 residues. The CDR3 reads CATSRDQGQGGNIQYF. The DNA of the CDR3 is TGTGCCACCAGCAGAGATCAAGGACAGGGGGGAAACATTCAGTACTTC.

CDR3 DNA sequence: TGCGCCAGCAGCTTGGCCGCAGGGTGCGAGCAGTACTTC. Protein product: CASSLAAGCEQYF. V gene TRBV5-1 combines with J gene TRBJ2-7; a weak D match, TRBD1 (5 bases). The CDR3 covers 13 residues. Germline V gene lookup returns CDR1 SGHRS and CDR2 YFSETQ. V lost 0 bases and J 6 bases, leaving 10 bases between the germline ends.

This clonotype was detected only a few times. Given a much more abundant clone one base away, this may be a read error. This chain links TRBV20-1 with TRBJ2-7; unclear D gene. The CDR3 totals 13 residues. Germline V gene lookup returns CDR1 DFQATT and CDR2 SNEGSKA (reference sequence). This CDR3 is CSVRYSTGFTQYF. The CDR3 nucleotides read TGCAGTGTTAGATATTCCACTGGGTTCACCCAGTACTTC.

The V gene is TRBV7-2, the J gene TRBJ1-2; maybe TRBD1 (6 bases). The CDR3 sequence is 15 residues long. Germline V lookup: CDR1 SGHTA, CDR2 FQGNSA. V was clipped by 10 bases and J by 1 base, with 19 bases between them. CDR3: CAILPLQGINYGYTF. The CDR3, as DNA: TGTGCCATTCTTCCTTTACAGGGTATTAACTATGGCTACACCTTC.

The CDR3 is CSARSRGAFF. Written as DNA, the CDR3 is TGCAGTGCTAGATCGAGGGGGGCTTTCTTT. This chain links TRBV20-1 with TRBJ1-1, with a possible D match to TRBD1 (6 bases). Germline V gene sequence: CDR1 DFQATT, CDR2 SNEGSKA (reference sequence). CDR3 size: 10 residues. With 2 bases removed from V and 11 bases from J, the gap between germline ends came to 9 bases.

The chain has TRBV12-3 or TRBV12-4 and TRBJ1-3; TRBD1 is a possible D gene (5 bases). CDR3 length equals 14 residues. V was shortened by 7 bases and J by 0 bases, with 10 bases between the two germline ends. CDR3 DNA: TGTGCCAGCAACCGGGACCCCTCTGGAAACACCATATATTTT. Protein product: CASNRDPSGNTIYF.